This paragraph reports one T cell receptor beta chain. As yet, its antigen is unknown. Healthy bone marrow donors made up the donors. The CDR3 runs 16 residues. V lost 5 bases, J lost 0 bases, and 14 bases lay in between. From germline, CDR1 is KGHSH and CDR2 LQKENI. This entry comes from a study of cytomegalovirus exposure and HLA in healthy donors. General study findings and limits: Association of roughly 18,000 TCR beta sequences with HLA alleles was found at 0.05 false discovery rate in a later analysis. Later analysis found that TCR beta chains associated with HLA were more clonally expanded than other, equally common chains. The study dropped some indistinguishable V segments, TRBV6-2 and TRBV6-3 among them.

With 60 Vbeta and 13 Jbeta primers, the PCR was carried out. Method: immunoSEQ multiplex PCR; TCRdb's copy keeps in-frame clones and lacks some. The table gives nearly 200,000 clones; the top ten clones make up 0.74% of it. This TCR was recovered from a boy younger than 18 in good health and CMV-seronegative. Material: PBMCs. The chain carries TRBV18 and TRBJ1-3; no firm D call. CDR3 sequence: CASSAITVLSGNTIYF. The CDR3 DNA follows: TGTGCCAGCTCAGCCATTACAGTCCTCTCTGGAAACACCATATATTTT.